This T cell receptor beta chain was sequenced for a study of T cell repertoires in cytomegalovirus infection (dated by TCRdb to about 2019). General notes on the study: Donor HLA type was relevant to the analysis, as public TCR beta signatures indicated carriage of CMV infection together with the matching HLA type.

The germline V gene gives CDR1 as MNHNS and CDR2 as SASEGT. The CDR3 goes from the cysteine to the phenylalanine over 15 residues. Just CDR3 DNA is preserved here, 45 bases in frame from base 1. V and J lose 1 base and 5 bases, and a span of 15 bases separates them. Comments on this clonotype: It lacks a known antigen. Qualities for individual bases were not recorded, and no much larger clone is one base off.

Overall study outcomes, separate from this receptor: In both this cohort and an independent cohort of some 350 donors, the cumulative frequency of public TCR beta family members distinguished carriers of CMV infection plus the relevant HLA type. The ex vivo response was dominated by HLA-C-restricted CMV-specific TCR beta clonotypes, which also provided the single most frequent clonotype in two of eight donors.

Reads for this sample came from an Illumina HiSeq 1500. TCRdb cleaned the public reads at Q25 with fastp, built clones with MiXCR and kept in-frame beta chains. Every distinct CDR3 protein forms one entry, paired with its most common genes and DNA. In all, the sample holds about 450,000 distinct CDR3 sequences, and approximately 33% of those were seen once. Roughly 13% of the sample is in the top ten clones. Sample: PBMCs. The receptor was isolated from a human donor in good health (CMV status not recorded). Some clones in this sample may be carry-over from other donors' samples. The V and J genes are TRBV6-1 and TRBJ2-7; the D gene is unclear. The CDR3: CASSEVSSRRNEQYF. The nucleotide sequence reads TGTGCCAGCAGTGAAGTAAGCAGCCGCAGGAACGAGCAGTACTTC.